This is a list of T cell receptor beta chains from one sample in a study of T cell clonotyping in hematopoietic cell transplantation. The method was immunoSEQ multiplex PCR; TCRdb's version includes in-frame clones alone and lacks a portion of them. The table records 11,000 or so clones, more than 85% of them present only once. Material: peripheral blood mononuclear cells, obtained before stem cell transplant. The receptors shown here come from a woman aged 40 to 50 with acute myeloid leukemia. Some clones in this sample may be carry-over from other donors' samples. Both conserved end residues are part of each CDR3. Each record gives: clone size, V gene, J gene, D gene, CDR3 protein, CDR3 DNA. The D gene is left open where the match is weak. Some rows mark clone size as missing; the rest say once, few, many or name a class of expanded clone.

NA	TRBV4-1	TRBJ2-5	TRBD1	CASSQTRQGSETQYF	TGCGCCAGCAGCCAAACCCGACAGGGATCGGAGACCCAGTACTTC
NA	TRBV19	TRBJ1-5	NA	CASSIDQGHQPQHF	TGTGCCAGTAGTATAGATCAGGGGCATCAGCCCCAGCATTTT
once	TRBV19	TRBJ2-7	NA	CASSPSSSYEQYF	TGTGCCAGTAGTCCTAGCAGCTCCTACGAGCAGTACTTC
NA	TRBV19	TRBJ2-2	TRBD2	CASSMELAVGGELFF	TGTGCCAGTAGTATGGAACTAGCGGTAGGCGGGGAGCTGTTTTTT
NA	TRBV15	TRBJ2-7	NA	CATREGSTYEQYF	TGTGCCACCAGAGAAGGGTCGACCTACGAGCAGTACTTC
NA	TRBV7-9	TRBJ1-2	NA	CASSPLLSYGYTF	TGTGCCAGCAGCCCACTTTTAAGCTATGGCTACACCTTC
few	TRBV6-1	TRBJ1-1	NA	CANSEWGDTEAFF	TGTGCCAACTCCGAATGGGGGGACACTGAAGCTTTCTTT
NA	TRBV7-2	TRBJ2-1	NA	CASSLRVNEQFF	TGTGCCAGCAGCTTACGCGTCAATGAGCAGTTCTTC
NA	TRBV28	TRBJ2-1	NA	CASSLPTPNEQFF	TGTGCCAGCAGTTTACCTACTCCCAATGAGCAGTTCTTC
few	TRBV9	TRBJ2-5	TRBD2	CASSVGTSSEETQYF	TGTGCCAGCAGCGTAGGGACTAGCAGCGAGGAAACCCAGTACTTC
NA	TRBV4-2	TRBJ2-1	NA	CASSHSLGLRSSYNEQFF	TGTGCCAGCAGCCATTCTCTAGGACTGAGGAGCTCCTACAATGAGCAGTTCTTC
once	TRBV18	TRBJ2-5	NA	CASSPTFDGTETQYF	TGTGCCAGCTCACCGACTTTCGACGGGACAGAGACCCAGTACTTC
NA	TRBV2	TRBJ1-1	NA	CASRATTGNTEAFF	TGTGCCAGCAGAGCTACGACAGGGAACACTGAAGCTTTCTTT
once	TRBV19	TRBJ2-7	TRBD2	CASRRLAGEYEQYF	TGTGCCAGTAGACGACTAGCGGGAGAATACGAGCAGTACTTC
NA	TRBV9	TRBJ2-7	NA	CASSVRGGSSYEQYF	TGTGCCAGCAGCGTACGCGGTGGGAGCTCCTACGAGCAGTACTTC
NA	TRBV29-1	TRBJ2-7	NA	CSVAGTLTGEQYF	TGCAGCGTCGCCGGGACATTAACGGGGGAGCAGTACTTC
once	TRBV25-1	TRBJ2-7	NA	CASSEFMRLEQYF	TGTGCCAGCAGTGAATTCATGAGACTCGAGCAGTACTTC
NA	TRBV30	TRBJ1-5	NA	CAWTDRWSNQPQHF	TGTGCCTGGACTGACAGATGGAGCAATCAGCCCCAGCATTTT
NA	TRBV5-1	TRBJ2-7	TRBD2	CASSPGTSGSSYEQYF	TGCGCCAGCAGCCCGGGGACTAGCGGATCCTCCTACGAGCAGTACTTC
NA	TRBV19	TRBJ2-7	TRBD2	CASSPGVAGVDEQYF	TGTGCCAGTAGTCCGGGGGTAGCGGGAGTGGACGAGCAGTACTTC
NA	TRBV9	TRBJ2-1	NA	CASSNVGQTRQGSSYNEQFF	TGTGCCAGCAGCAATGTCGGACAGACCCGTCAAGGGAGCTCCTACAATGAGCAGTTCTTC
NA	TRBV5-4	TRBJ2-7	NA	CASSLGIGDEQYF	TGTGCCAGCAGCCTGGGGATTGGCGACGAGCAGTACTTC
few	TRBV14	TRBJ1-1	NA	CASSQDLGSTEAFF	TGTGCCAGCAGCCAAGATCTGGGCAGCACTGAAGCTTTCTTT
NA	TRBV2	TRBJ2-7	TRBD2	CASSEGLGLAYEQYF	TGTGCCAGCAGTGAAGGCTTGGGACTAGCTTACGAGCAGTACTTC